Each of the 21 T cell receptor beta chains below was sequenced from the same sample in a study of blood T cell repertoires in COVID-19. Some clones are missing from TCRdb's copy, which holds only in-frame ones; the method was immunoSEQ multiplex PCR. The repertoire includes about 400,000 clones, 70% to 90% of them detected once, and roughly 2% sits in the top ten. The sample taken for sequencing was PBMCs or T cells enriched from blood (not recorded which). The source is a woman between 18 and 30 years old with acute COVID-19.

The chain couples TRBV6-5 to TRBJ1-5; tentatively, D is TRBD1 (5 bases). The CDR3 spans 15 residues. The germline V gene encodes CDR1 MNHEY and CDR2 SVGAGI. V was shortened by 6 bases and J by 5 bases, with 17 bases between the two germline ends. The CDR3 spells CASSPLQGADQPQHF. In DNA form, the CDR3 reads TGTGCCAGCAGCCCCTTACAAGGGGCTGATCAGCCCCAGCATTTT.

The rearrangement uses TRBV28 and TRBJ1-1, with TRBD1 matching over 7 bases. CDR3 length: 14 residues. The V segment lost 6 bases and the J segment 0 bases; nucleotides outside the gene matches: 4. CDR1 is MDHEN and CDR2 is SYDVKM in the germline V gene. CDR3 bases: TGTGCCAGCAGGGGACAGCTGATGAACACTGAAGCTTTCTTT. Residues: CASRGQLMNTEAFF.

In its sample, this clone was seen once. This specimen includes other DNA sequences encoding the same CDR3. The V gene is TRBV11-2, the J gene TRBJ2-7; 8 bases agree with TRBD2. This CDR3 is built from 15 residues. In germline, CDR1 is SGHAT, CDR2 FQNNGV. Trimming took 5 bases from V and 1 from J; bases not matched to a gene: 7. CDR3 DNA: TGTGCCAGCAGCCTCGAGGGCGGGGGGTCCTACGAGCAGTACTTC. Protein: CASSLEGGGSYEQYF.

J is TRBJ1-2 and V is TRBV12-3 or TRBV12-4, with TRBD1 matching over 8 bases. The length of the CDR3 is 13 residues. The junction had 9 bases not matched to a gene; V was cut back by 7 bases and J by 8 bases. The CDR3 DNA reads TGTGCCAGCACCCGACAGGGGTCAAAGGGCTACACCTTC. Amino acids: CASTRQGSKGYTF.

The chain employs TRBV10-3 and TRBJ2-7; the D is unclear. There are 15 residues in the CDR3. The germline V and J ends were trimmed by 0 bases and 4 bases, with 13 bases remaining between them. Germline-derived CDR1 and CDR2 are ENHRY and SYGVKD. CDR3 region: CAISESPDSGYEQYF. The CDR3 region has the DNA TGTGCCATCAGTGAGTCCCCCGACTCCGGTTACGAGCAGTACTTC.

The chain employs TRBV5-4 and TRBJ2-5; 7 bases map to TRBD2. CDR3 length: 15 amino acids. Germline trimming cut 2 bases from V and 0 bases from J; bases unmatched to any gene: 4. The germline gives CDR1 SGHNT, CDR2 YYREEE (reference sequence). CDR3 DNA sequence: TGTGCCAGCAGCTTTCCCAGCGGGAACCAAGAGACCCAGTACTTC. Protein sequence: CASSFPSGNQETQYF.

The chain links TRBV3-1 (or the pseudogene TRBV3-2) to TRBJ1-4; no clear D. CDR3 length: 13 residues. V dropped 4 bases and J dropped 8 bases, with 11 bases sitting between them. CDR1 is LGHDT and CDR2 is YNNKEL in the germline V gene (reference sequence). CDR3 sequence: CASSPEPREKLFF. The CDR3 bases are TGTGCCAGCAGCCCCGAGCCGAGAGAAAAACTGTTTTTT.

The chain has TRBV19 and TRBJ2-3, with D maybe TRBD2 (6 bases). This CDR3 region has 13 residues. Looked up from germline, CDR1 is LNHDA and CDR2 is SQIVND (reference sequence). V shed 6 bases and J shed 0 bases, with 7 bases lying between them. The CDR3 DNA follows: TGTGCCAGTAGACTAGCTAGCACAGATACGCAGTATTTT. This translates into CASRLASTDTQYF.

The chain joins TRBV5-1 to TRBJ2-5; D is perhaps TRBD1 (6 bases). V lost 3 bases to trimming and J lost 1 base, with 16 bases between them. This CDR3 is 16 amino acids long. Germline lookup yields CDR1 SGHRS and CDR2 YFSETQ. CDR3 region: CASSSGRGTTQETQYF. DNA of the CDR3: TGCGCCAGCAGCTCGGGTCGAGGGACAACCCAAGAGACCCAGTACTTC.

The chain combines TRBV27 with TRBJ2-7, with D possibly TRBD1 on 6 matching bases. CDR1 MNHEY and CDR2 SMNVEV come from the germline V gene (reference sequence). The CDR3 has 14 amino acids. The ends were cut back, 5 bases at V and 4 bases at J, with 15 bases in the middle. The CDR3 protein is CASSQDSGRYEQYF. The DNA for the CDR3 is TGTGCCAGCAGTCAGGACAGTGGTCGGTACGAGCAGTACTTC.

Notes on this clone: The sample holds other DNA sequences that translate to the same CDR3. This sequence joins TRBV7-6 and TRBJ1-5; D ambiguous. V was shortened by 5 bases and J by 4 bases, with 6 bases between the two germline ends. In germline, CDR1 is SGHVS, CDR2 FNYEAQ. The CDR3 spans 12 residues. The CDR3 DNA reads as TGTGCCAGCAGCCCTTTAAATCAGCCCCAGCATTTT. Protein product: CASSPLNQPQHF.

The CDR3: CASSVMGLAGAETQYF. CDR3 DNA: TGCGCCAGCAGCGTAATGGGACTAGCGGGAGCAGAGACCCAGTACTTC. The chain carries TRBV5-1 and TRBJ2-5; 14 bases match TRBD2. With V trimmed by 4 bases and J by 4 bases, 6 bases remained unmatched. This CDR3 is built from 16 residues. The V gene's germline CDR1 is SGHRS and CDR2 YFSETQ.

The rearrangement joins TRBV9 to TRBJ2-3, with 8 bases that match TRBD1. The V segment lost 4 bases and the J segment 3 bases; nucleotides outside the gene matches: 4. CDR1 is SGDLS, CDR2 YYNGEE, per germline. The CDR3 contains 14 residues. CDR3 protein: CASSIRQGTDTQYF. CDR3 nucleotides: TGTGCCAGCAGCATTCGACAGGGGACAGATACGCAGTATTTT.

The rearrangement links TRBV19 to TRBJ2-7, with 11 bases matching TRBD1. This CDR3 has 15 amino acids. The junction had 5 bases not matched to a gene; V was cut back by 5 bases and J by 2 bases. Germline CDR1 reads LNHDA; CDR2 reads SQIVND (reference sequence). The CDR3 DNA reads TGTGCCAGTAGTTTCGGACAGGGGGCCACCTACGAGCAGTACTTC. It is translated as CASSFGQGATYEQYF.

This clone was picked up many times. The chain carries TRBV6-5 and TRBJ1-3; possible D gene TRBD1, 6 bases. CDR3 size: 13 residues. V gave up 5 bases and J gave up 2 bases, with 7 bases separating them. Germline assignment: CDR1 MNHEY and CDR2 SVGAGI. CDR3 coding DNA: TGTGCCAGCAGTCGGACAGCTGGAAACACCATATATTTT. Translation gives CASSRTAGNTIYF.

The CDR3: CASCIAYHNEQFF. The CDR3 DNA is TGTGCCAGCTGTATAGCGTACCACAATGAGCAGTTCTTC. The gene calls are TRBV27 and TRBJ2-1; D perhaps matches TRBD2 (5 bases). The CDR3 has 13 residues. Germline-derived CDR1 and CDR2 are MNHEY and SMNVEV (reference sequence). The V and J ends lost 8 bases and 5 bases respectively, with 13 bases between them.

This CDR3 is CASSPPNLAGDREQYF. As DNA, the CDR3 is TGTGCCAGCTCACCACCTAACCTAGCGGGAGATCGCGAGCAGTACTTC. The chain combines TRBV18 with TRBJ2-7; 10 bases map to TRBD2. CDR1 KGHSH and CDR2 LQKENI come from the germline V gene. After removal of 0 bases from V and 6 bases from J, the junction contained 8 bases not matched to a gene. CDR3 length equals 16 residues. Full variable domain (remainder filled in from reference TRBV18 and TRBJ2-7): NAGVMQNPRHLVRRRGQEARLRCSPMKGHSHVYWYRQLPEEGLKFMVYLQKENIIDESGMPKERFSAEFPKEGPSILRIQQVVRGDSAAYFCASSPPNLAGDREQYFGPGTRLTVT.

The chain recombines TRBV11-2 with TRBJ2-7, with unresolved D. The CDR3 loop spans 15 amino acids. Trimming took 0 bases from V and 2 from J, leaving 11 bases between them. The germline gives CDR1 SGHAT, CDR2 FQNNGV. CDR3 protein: CASSLDVRWTYEQYF. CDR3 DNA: TGTGCCAGCAGCTTAGATGTCAGGTGGACCTACGAGCAGTACTTC.

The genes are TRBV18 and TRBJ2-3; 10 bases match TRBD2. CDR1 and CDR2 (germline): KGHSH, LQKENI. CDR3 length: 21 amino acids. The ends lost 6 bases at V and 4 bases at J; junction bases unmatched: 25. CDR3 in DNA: TGTGCCAGCTCGCCCCCGAATCTAGCGGGAGCGCTGAGTTATGTGGCAGATACGCAGTATTTT. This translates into CASSPPNLAGALSYVADTQYF.

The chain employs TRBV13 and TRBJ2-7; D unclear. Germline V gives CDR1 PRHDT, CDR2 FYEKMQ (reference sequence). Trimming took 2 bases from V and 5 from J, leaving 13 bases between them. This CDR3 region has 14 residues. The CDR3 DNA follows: TGTGCCAGCAGCTTATCGCTGGCGGTCGACGAGCAGTACTTC. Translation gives CASSLSLAVDEQYF.

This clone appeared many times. CDR3 loop: CASTTRGGNTIYF. The CDR3 region has the DNA TGTGCCAGCACGACCAGGGGTGGAAACACCATATATTTT. The J gene is TRBJ1-3, the V gene TRBV6-5; tentatively, D is TRBD1 (6 bases). With 7 bases removed from V and 3 bases from J, the gap between germline ends came to 10 bases. CDR1 is MNHEY, CDR2 SVGAGI, per germline. This CDR3 region has 13 residues.